This TCR beta chain originates from a study of cytomegalovirus exposure and HLA in healthy donors. PCR primers comprised 60 Vbeta and 13 Jbeta primers. TCRdb's copy holds only in-frame clones and misses some; the assay was immunoSEQ multiplex PCR. This table has fewer than 300,000 clones, approximately 90% appearing once. The sequenced sample consisted of PBMCs. This receptor was identified in a man aged 35-49 years in good health and CMV-seropositive.

The CDR3 loop reads CASSFRQGLNEQFF. CDR3 DNA sequence: TGTGCCAGCAGCTTTCGCCAGGGCTTGAATGAGCAGTTCTTC. J is TRBJ2-1 and V is TRBV5-4, with TRBD1 as a possible D gene (5 bases). Germline V gives CDR1 SGHNT, CDR2 YYREEE (reference sequence). The CDR3 contains 14 residues. The germline V and J ends were trimmed by 2 bases and 7 bases, with 13 bases remaining between them.